This T cell receptor beta chain was profiled in a study of blood T cell repertoires in COVID-19 (TCRdb year 2020). Describing the broader study: Samples from collaborators originated in the United States, Italy and Spain and spanned both the acute and convalescent phases of COVID-19. The material from the prospective study consisted of cDNA or gDNA derived from T cells, B-cell-depleted T cells, or PBMCs. The dataset comprised deeply sampled blood TCRbeta repertoires from subjects exposed to, actively infected with, or recovered from COVID-19. The repertoires were made available in a free public database intended to serve as a resource for research on the immune response to SARS-CoV-2. The samples were drawn from the first 160 participants of the ongoing ImmuneRACE study and from over 950 subjects provided by 6 global collaborators. A de-identified subject ID, COVID-19 status, age in years and sex were almost always included in the sample metadata. Where available, HLA class I and class II types were taken from metadata supplied by the sample provider and were not determined by assay-based typing.

TCRbeta CDR3 regions were amplified from genomic DNA using the immunoSEQ Assay, a bias-controlled multiplex PCR. On the authors' methods: Within the assay, amplification of reference gene primers was used to estimate how many nucleated cells each sample contained. Sequence reads were collapsed and filtered to measure the absolute abundance of every unique TCRbeta CDR3 rearrangement. For each sample, productive Simpson clonality was calculated as the square root of Simpson's diversity index over productive rearrangements. The source is immuneACCESS, and TCRdb retained only in-frame sequences with V and J called. Part of the clones is not carried over; for the studies checked, unresolved V genes explain less than half of this, and the remainder is unexplained. Clonal size and the V and J genes are those of that table, whereas D and trimming came from the DNA. Recorded for this sample are some 210,000 clones; around 81% of them occurred a single time. The ten largest clones add up to 8.9% of the sample.

Looking up the germline V gene yields CDR1 LGHNA and CDR2 YSLEER. The germline V end is reduced by 1 base and the J end by 8 bases; junction bases left unmatched: 2. The CDR3 covers 13 residues, taking in both the cysteine and the phenylalanine. Only the CDR3 DNA is retained, 39 bases long and in frame from the first base. The paper's findings and limits, for the study overall: How much clinical and demographic metadata was included differed by source and by participant, and the metadata was provided uncurated.

Worth noting for this clone: The specificity of this receptor is unknown. No much larger clone exists at a distance of one base, and base qualities are not known.

In the prospective study, participants were about 18 to 89 years old, resided in about 25 geographic areas of the United States, and were enrolled through a virtual design. To assign participants to cohorts, the prospective study relied on clinical history that participants themselves reported in a screening survey and a study questionnaire. Each participant in the prospective study had whole blood, serum and a nasopharyngeal or oropharyngeal swab collected by mobile phlebotomists. Participants in the prospective study had the option to provide additional blood draws and questionnaires over a roughly 2-month period. Before DNA extraction, blood samples from the prospective study were shipped at room temperature or frozen.

The sequence was collected from a woman aged 50 to 60 with acute COVID-19. What was sequenced was PBMCs or T cells enriched from blood (not recorded which). The chain links TRBV4-3 with TRBJ1-1, with 9 central nucleotides matching TRBD1. The nucleotide sequence reads TGCGCCAGCAGCCAAGCCGGACAGGGGGAAGCTTTCTTT. Its protein reads: CASSQAGQGEAFF.